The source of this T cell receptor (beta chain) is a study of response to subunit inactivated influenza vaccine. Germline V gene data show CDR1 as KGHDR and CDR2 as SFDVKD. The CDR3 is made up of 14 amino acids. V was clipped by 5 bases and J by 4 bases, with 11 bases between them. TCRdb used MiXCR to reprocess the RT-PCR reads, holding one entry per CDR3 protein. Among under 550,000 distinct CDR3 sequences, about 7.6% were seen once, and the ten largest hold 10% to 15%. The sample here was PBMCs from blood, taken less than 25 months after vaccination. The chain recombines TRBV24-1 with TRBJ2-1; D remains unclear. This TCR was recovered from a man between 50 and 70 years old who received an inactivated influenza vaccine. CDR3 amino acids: CATSGHSAYNEQFF. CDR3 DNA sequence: TGTGCCACCAGTGGGCACTCGGCGTACAATGAGCAGTTCTTC.